What follows is one T cell receptor (beta chain) and its context. A much larger clone is a single base away; this may be a read error. The data were taken from a study of tumor-infiltrating lymphocytes in oesophageal squamous cell carcinoma. Germline-derived CDR1 and CDR2 are ENHRY and SYGVKD. The CDR3 is 14 amino acids. Losses at the gene ends were 8 bases for V and 13 bases for J; bases not matched to a gene: 14. TCRdb redid the calling of the PCR reads with MiXCR, one entry per CDR3 protein. The sample holds around 13,000 distinct CDR3 sequences; roughly 51% are singletons and the top ten take approximately 35%.

The sequenced sample consisted of esophageal tumor tissue. The sequence derives from a male donor with esophageal squamous cell carcinoma. The chain carries TRBV10-3 and TRBJ2-4; TRBD2 matches at 10 bases. The CDR3 coding sequence is TGTGCCATCGGGGAGCGGGAGGGTAGGGGTGAGCAGTACTTC. Translating it yields CAIGEREGRGEQYF.